This TCR beta chain was identified in a study of T cell changes during pregnancy in multiple sclerosis. This table comes from immunoSEQ multiplex PCR, and its TCRdb copy is limited to in-frame clones, with some not included. Here the sample spans 40,000 to 50,000 clones, roughly nine tenths being singletons. The receptor comes from a female donor with multiple sclerosis, enrolled in a pregnancy study. Sequenced material: CD8+ T cells from peripheral blood mononuclear cells, taken after pregnancy.

The CDR3: CARNLRGQETQYF. CDR3 DNA sequence: TGTGCCAGGAACCTCAGGGGACAAGAGACCCAGTACTTC. The chain uses TRBV2 and TRBJ2-5, with D perhaps matching TRBD1 (6 bases). The CDR3 length is 13 residues. Germline V gene sequence: CDR1 SNHLY, CDR2 FYNNEI. V lost 9 bases to trimming and J lost 2 bases, with 13 bases between them.